The 30 T cell receptor beta chains presented below share a single source sample, sequenced in a study of early T cells in non-severe SARS-CoV-2 infection. TCRdb reprocessed the 5' RACE reads via MiXCR and lists one record per CDR3 protein. The sample includes 55,000 to 70,000 distinct CDR3 sequences, about 12% of them seen just once. Sequencing used whole blood. All receptors derive from an adult who was a healthcare worker with PCR-confirmed SARS-CoV-2 infection or an uninfected control (not recorded which).

This chain connects TRBV6-1 to TRBJ1-5, with TRBD1 matching over 7 bases. The CDR3 is 15 residues long. V lost 6 bases and J lost 4; bases outside the gene matches: 9. Germline lookup yields CDR1 MNHNS and CDR2 SASEGT. CDR3 bases: TGTGCCAGCAGCCGGGGACAGCTAGGTAATCAGCCCCAGCATTTT. Its translation: CASSRGQLGNQPQHF.

The gene calls are TRBV2 and TRBJ2-1, with unresolved D. The CDR3 totals 12 residues. V lost 3 bases, J lost 10 bases, and 10 bases lay in between. Germline-derived CDR1 and CDR2 are SNHLY and FYNNEI. CDR3: CASSDYNGEQFF. CDR3 nucleotide sequence: TGTGCCAGCAGTGATTACAACGGGGAGCAGTTCTTC.

CDR3 sequence reads: CASSSDSYNEQFF. DNA for the CDR3: TGTGCCAGCAGTTCGGACAGTTACAATGAGCAGTTCTTC. The rearrangement uses TRBV12-3 or TRBV12-4 and TRBJ2-1; D might be TRBD1 (6 bases). V dropped 4 bases and J dropped 4 bases, with 8 bases sitting between them. CDR3 length: 13 amino acids.

Ten or more counts support this clonotype. This chain uses TRBV6-1 with TRBJ2-3; D is possibly TRBD1 (7 bases). V gave up 6 bases and J gave up 8 bases, with 24 bases separating them. Germline V CDR1 and CDR2: MNHNS, SASEGT. This CDR3 region has 16 residues. The CDR3 sequence: CASRGPGQNLGGTQYF. DNA of the CDR3: TGTGCCAGCAGGGGACCGGGACAGAACCTCGGGGGTACGCAGTATTTT.

J is TRBJ2-5 and V is TRBV7-2, with a weak D call TRBD2 (7 bases). This CDR3 contains 14 residues. With 5 bases removed from V and 4 bases from J, the gap between germline ends came to 14 bases. Germline assignment: CDR1 SGHTA and CDR2 FQGNSA. CDR3 nucleotides: TGTGCCAGCAGCGCCGGGGGCGGGGGAGAGACCCAGTACTTC. Its translation is CASSAGGGGETQYF. Complete variable domain (other parts from reference TRBV7-2 and TRBJ2-5): GAGVSQSPSNKVTEKGKDVELRCDPISGHTALYWYRQSLGQGLEFLIYFQGNSAPDKSGLPSDRFSAERTGGSVSTLTIQRTQQEDSAVYLCASSAGGGGETQYFGPGTRLLVL.

There are a few counts of this clonotype. The chain joins TRBV7-9 to TRBJ1-1, with D hard to call. There are 14 residues in the CDR3. Trimming took off 3 bases at V and 3 bases at J, with 11 bases between the two ends. Germline V gene lookup returns CDR1 SEHNR and CDR2 FQNEAQ (reference sequence). The CDR3 is CASSFSSRDTEAFF. The CDR3, as DNA: TGTGCCAGCAGCTTTTCCTCACGTGACACTGAAGCTTTCTTT.

CDR3 in DNA: TGCGCCAGCAGCTTGGAGGGACAGCAATATGGCTACACCTTC. Translation: CASSLEGQQYGYTF. The rearrangement links TRBV5-1 to TRBJ1-2; 7 bases are a match to TRBD1. The CDR3 contains 14 residues. With 0 bases clipped from V and 5 bases from J, the junction kept 4 bases outside the gene matches. CDR1 is SGHRS, CDR2 YFSETQ, per germline.

The chain couples TRBV7-2 to TRBJ2-7; D uncertain. The CDR3 consists of 14 residues. Germline CDR1 reads SGHTA; CDR2 reads FQGNSA. V was pared by 1 base and J by 4 bases, with 11 bases between. CDR3 region: CASSLDSGKYEQYF. CDR3 nucleotides: TGTGCCAGCAGCTTAGACTCTGGGAAGTACGAGCAGTACTTC.

J is TRBJ2-3 and V is TRBV29-1; perhaps TRBD2 as D (6 bases). V was clipped by 8 bases and J by 4 bases, with 19 bases between them. CDR1 SQVTM and CDR2 ANQGSEA come from the germline V gene. This CDR3 spans 14 amino acids. DNA of the CDR3: TGCAGCACCGGAGGGGTCCACTGGGCAGATACGCAGTATTTT. Its translation: CSTGGVHWADTQYF.

This clonotype came up many times. The chain carries TRBV2 and TRBJ2-2, with a weak D call TRBD2 (5 bases). Between the trimmed V and J ends, which lost 4 bases and 2 bases, there was a span of 11 bases. From germline, CDR1 is SNHLY and CDR2 FYNNEI. The CDR3 is 15 amino acids. CDR3 residues: CASSVGASNTGELFF. The CDR3, as DNA: TGTGCCAGCAGTGTGGGAGCCAGTAACACCGGGGAGCTGTTTTTT.

This clonotype appeared a single time. The chain has TRBV10-3 and TRBJ2-7; D is perhaps TRBD1 or TRBD2 (5 bases each). From germline, CDR1 is ENHRY and CDR2 SYGVKD. V gave up 2 bases and J gave up 1 base, with 12 bases separating them. This CDR3 has 15 residues. CDR3 in amino acids: CAISEGGPSSYEQYF. The CDR3 nucleotides are TGTGCCATCAGTGAGGGGGGACCCTCTTCCTACGAGCAGTACTTC.

CDR3 loop: CASSQGQGYVYEQYF. The CDR3 region has the DNA TGCGCCAGCAGCCAGGGACAGGGGTATGTCTACGAGCAGTACTTC. V usage is TRBV4-3 and J usage is TRBJ2-7; 10 nucleotides match TRBD1. The CDR3 has 15 amino acids. J gave up 3 bases and V 3 bases, and 5 bases lay outside the gene matches. Germline V gene sequence: CDR1 LGHNA, CDR2 YSLEER.

The chain carries TRBV2 and TRBJ1-2; weak D call: TRBD1 (5 bases). Germline V lookup: CDR1 SNHLY, CDR2 FYNNEI. The CDR3 sequence is 13 residues long. V was trimmed by 6 bases and J by 4 bases, leaving 12 bases between them. The CDR3, as DNA: TGTGCCAGCAGGGGGACTTCCTTCTATGGCTACACCTTC. This encodes CASRGTSFYGYTF. The full variable domain, its missing parts supplied by reference TRBV2 and TRBJ1-2, is EPEVTQTPSHQVTQMGQEVILRCVPISNHLYFYWYRQILGQKVEFLVSFYNNEISEKSEIFDDQFSVERPDGSNFTLKIRSTKLEDSAMYFCASRGTSFYGYTFGSGTRLTVV.

This clonotype was observed at least ten times. This chain uses TRBV6-4 with TRBJ2-3; D not certain. Germline loops: CDR1 MRHNA, CDR2 SNTAGT. V lost 5 bases and J 2 bases, leaving 11 bases between the germline ends. This CDR3 region has 14 residues. In DNA, the CDR3 is TGTGCCAGCAGTCAAAAGGGCGACACAGATACGCAGTATTTT. As protein: CASSQKGDTDTQYF.

This clonotype was seen repeatedly, ten times or more. This sequence joins TRBV19 and TRBJ2-3; 7 bases are a match to TRBD1. The CDR3 contains 15 residues. CDR1 LNHDA and CDR2 SQIVND come from the germline V gene (reference sequence). The V segment lost 6 bases and the J segment 2 bases; nucleotides outside the gene matches: 8. The CDR3 is CASRGRGQITDTQYF. The CDR3 nucleotides are TGTGCCAGTAGAGGTAGGGGACAGATCACAGATACGCAGTATTTT.

This clonotype was counted a few times. This chain connects TRBV7-8 to TRBJ1-4, with unresolved D. The CDR3 loop spans 14 amino acids. Germline CDR1 and CDR2: SGHVS and FQNEAQ. V was cut by 5 bases and J by 7 bases, with 14 bases left in between. DNA for the CDR3: TGTGCCAGCAGCCAACGGACGGCAACTGAAAAACTGTTTTTT. It codes for CASSQRTATEKLFF.

The chain couples TRBV10-3 to TRBJ2-3, with D hard to call. The CDR3 has 11 residues. CDR1 ENHRY and CDR2 SYGVKD come from the germline V gene. V was pared by 6 bases and J by 3 bases, with 4 bases between. The CDR3 here is CAISSTDTQYF. The CDR3 DNA follows: TGTGCCATCAGCAGTACAGATACGCAGTATTTT.

With regard to this clonotype: The conserved final phenylalanine or tryptophan is absent from the CDR3, which likely points to a read error. V gene TRBV7-2 combines with J gene TRBJ1-1; D might be TRBD1 (5 bases). V lost 6 bases to trimming and J lost 4 bases, with 15 bases between them. Germline CDR1 is SGHTA and CDR2 is FQGNSA. This CDR3 spans 14 amino acids. Here the CDR3 DNA reads TGTGCCAGCAGACGTAGTCATGGGGCCACTGAAGCTTTCTCT. Residues: CASRRSHGATEAFS.

The J gene is TRBJ1-5, the V gene TRBV2; no definite D call. CDR3 length: 15 residues. Deletions cut 3 bases from V and 3 bases from J, with 12 bases between. CDR1 and CDR2 (germline): SNHLY, FYNNEI. The CDR3 region is CASSEARVSNQPQHF. CDR3 nucleotide sequence: TGTGCCAGCAGTGAGGCCCGGGTTTCCAATCAGCCCCAGCATTTT. Drawing the rest from reference TRBV2 and TRBJ1-5, the complete variable domain is EPEVTQTPSHQVTQMGQEVILRCVPISNHLYFYWYRQILGQKVEFLVSFYNNEISEKSEIFDDQFSVERPDGSNFTLKIRSTKLEDSAMYFCASSEARVSNQPQHFGDGTRLSIL.

This clonotype has ten or more counts. The chain recombines TRBV29-1 with TRBJ2-1; D is uncertain. CDR3 length: 12 amino acids. V lost 6 bases to trimming and J lost 7 bases, with 13 bases between them. Germline CDR1 is SQVTM and CDR2 is ANQGSEA. The chain's CDR3 is CSVRPQKNEQFF. The CDR3 coding sequence is TGCAGCGTAAGACCACAGAAAAATGAGCAGTTCTTC.

The sample holds many counts of this clonotype. The chain combines TRBV15 with TRBJ2-7; tentatively, D is TRBD2 (6 bases). Trimming took off 0 bases at V and 4 bases at J, with 7 bases between the two ends. Per the germline V gene, CDR1 is LNHNV and CDR2 is YYDKDF (reference sequence). This CDR3 spans 13 amino acids. The CDR3 region has the DNA TGTGCCACCAGCAGAGATCGGGGGTACGAGCAGTACTTC. Translated, it gives CATSRDRGYEQYF.

This clonotype was counted at least ten times. The rearrangement joins TRBV5-1 to TRBJ2-1; 8 nucleotides align to TRBD2. V gave up 0 bases and J gave up 6 bases; unmatched junction bases: 8. The CDR3 loop spans 16 amino acids. Germline-derived CDR1 and CDR2 are SGHRS and YFSETQ. The CDR3 spells CASSLATSGGRNEQFF. CDR3 DNA sequence: TGCGCCAGCAGCTTGGCTACGAGCGGGGGTCGCAATGAGCAGTTCTTC.

The chain is built from TRBV5-6 and TRBJ1-5, with D possibly being TRBD1 (6 bases). V lost 0 bases to trimming and J lost 7 bases, with 11 bases between them. Germline loops: CDR1 SGHDT, CDR2 YYEEEE. The CDR3 extends over 14 amino acids. CDR3 coding DNA: TGTGCCAGCAGCTTGGACAGGCAGGGGCAGCCCCAGCATTTT. Its translation: CASSLDRQGQPQHF.

The sample holds a few counts of this clonotype. J is TRBJ1-6 and V is TRBV5-1, with 7 bases that match TRBD1. The CDR3 has 17 residues. J gave up 13 bases and V 0 bases, and 16 bases lay outside the gene matches. The germline CDR1 and CDR2 sequences are SGHRS and YFSETQ. The CDR3 nucleotides are TGCGCCAGCAGCTTGGGACCCCCGGGACAGCACCTATCGCCCCTCCACTTT. This codes for CASSLGPPGQHLSPLHF.

This clonotype has more than one count but fewer than ten. V is TRBV19 and J is TRBJ1-2, with D unclear. V shed 6 bases and J shed 8 bases, with 10 bases lying between them. The CDR3 is 11 residues long. The germline V gene has CDR1 LNHDA and CDR2 SQIVND (reference sequence). The CDR3 DNA sequence: TGTGCCAGTAGCATCGGGAGAGGCTACACCTTC. It is translated as CASSIGRGYTF.

The J gene is TRBJ1-5, the V gene TRBV12-3 or TRBV12-4; the D is unclear. The V and J ends lost 3 bases and 5 bases respectively, with 14 bases between them. This CDR3 contains 15 residues. The CDR3 DNA reads TGTGCCAGCAGTTTTGGAGGCCCCAGGCATCAGCCCCAGCATTTT. This codes for CASSFGGPRHQPQHF.

This clonotype came up a few times. This sequence joins TRBV30 and TRBJ1-5; TRBD1 agrees at 9 bases. CDR3 length: 15 residues. Germline CDR1 reads GTSNPN; CDR2 reads SVGIG (reference sequence). V dropped 2 bases and J dropped 5; count of bases not matched to a gene: 7. The CDR3 DNA follows: TGTGCCTGGAGTTACGGGACAGGGATGGATCAGCCCCAGCATTTT. This translates into CAWSYGTGMDQPQHF.

The table lists this clonotype with many counts. This chain joins TRBV7-3 and TRBJ2-2, with D perhaps being TRBD1 or TRBD2 (5 bases each). This CDR3 contains 13 residues. Trimming cost V 6 bases and J 3 bases, with 8 bases left between them. CDR1 is SGHTA, CDR2 FQGTGA, per germline. CDR3 DNA sequence: TGTGCCAGCAGTTGGGACCACACCGGGGAGCTGTTTTTT. Its protein is CASSWDHTGELFF.

The table lists this clonotype with a few counts. This sequence joins TRBV7-9 and TRBJ1-2, with a possible D match to TRBD1 (5 bases). Per germline, CDR1 SEHNR and CDR2 FQNEAQ (reference sequence). The V end lost 0 bases, the J end lost 4 bases, and 12 bases lay between the germline ends. This CDR3 comprises 15 residues. CDR3 nucleotides: TGTGCCAGCAGCTTAGCTGGGACGGGCCTCTATGGCTACACCTTC. Translation: CASSLAGTGLYGYTF.

There are a few counts of this clonotype. The chain carries TRBV18 and TRBJ1-5; 7 bases match TRBD1. Germline CDR1 and CDR2: KGHSH and LQKENI. Germline trimming cut 5 bases from V and 6 bases from J; bases unmatched to any gene: 7. The CDR3 runs to 14 residues. CDR3 in DNA: TGTGCCAGCTCAAAGGCTCCAGGGGGTCAGCCCCAGCATTTT. Translation: CASSKAPGGQPQHF.